Detailed here is one T cell receptor (beta chain). The data stem from a study of cytomegalovirus exposure and HLA in healthy donors. Study information: Earlier work reported roughly 120 million unique TCR beta sequences from 180 million or so T cells.

Amplification used 60 Vbeta primers and 13 Jbeta primers. Clones were sequenced by immunoSEQ multiplex PCR, and TCRdb holds only the in-frame ones, with some missing. This sample has 99,000 or so clones, with around 85% found just once. V shed 5 bases, J shed 2 bases, and the junction held 6 bases outside the gene matches. The CDR3 is 15 residues long. CDR1 is MDHEN, CDR2 SYDVKM, per germline. The sequence derives from a man between 25 and 39 years old in good health and CMV-seropositive. The sample taken for sequencing was PBMCs. The chain is built from TRBV28 and TRBJ2-7; 10 bases are shared with TRBD1. The CDR3 loop is CASSTPGQGTYEQYF. CDR3 bases: TGTGCCAGCAGTACCCCGGGACAGGGGACCTACGAGCAGTACTTC.